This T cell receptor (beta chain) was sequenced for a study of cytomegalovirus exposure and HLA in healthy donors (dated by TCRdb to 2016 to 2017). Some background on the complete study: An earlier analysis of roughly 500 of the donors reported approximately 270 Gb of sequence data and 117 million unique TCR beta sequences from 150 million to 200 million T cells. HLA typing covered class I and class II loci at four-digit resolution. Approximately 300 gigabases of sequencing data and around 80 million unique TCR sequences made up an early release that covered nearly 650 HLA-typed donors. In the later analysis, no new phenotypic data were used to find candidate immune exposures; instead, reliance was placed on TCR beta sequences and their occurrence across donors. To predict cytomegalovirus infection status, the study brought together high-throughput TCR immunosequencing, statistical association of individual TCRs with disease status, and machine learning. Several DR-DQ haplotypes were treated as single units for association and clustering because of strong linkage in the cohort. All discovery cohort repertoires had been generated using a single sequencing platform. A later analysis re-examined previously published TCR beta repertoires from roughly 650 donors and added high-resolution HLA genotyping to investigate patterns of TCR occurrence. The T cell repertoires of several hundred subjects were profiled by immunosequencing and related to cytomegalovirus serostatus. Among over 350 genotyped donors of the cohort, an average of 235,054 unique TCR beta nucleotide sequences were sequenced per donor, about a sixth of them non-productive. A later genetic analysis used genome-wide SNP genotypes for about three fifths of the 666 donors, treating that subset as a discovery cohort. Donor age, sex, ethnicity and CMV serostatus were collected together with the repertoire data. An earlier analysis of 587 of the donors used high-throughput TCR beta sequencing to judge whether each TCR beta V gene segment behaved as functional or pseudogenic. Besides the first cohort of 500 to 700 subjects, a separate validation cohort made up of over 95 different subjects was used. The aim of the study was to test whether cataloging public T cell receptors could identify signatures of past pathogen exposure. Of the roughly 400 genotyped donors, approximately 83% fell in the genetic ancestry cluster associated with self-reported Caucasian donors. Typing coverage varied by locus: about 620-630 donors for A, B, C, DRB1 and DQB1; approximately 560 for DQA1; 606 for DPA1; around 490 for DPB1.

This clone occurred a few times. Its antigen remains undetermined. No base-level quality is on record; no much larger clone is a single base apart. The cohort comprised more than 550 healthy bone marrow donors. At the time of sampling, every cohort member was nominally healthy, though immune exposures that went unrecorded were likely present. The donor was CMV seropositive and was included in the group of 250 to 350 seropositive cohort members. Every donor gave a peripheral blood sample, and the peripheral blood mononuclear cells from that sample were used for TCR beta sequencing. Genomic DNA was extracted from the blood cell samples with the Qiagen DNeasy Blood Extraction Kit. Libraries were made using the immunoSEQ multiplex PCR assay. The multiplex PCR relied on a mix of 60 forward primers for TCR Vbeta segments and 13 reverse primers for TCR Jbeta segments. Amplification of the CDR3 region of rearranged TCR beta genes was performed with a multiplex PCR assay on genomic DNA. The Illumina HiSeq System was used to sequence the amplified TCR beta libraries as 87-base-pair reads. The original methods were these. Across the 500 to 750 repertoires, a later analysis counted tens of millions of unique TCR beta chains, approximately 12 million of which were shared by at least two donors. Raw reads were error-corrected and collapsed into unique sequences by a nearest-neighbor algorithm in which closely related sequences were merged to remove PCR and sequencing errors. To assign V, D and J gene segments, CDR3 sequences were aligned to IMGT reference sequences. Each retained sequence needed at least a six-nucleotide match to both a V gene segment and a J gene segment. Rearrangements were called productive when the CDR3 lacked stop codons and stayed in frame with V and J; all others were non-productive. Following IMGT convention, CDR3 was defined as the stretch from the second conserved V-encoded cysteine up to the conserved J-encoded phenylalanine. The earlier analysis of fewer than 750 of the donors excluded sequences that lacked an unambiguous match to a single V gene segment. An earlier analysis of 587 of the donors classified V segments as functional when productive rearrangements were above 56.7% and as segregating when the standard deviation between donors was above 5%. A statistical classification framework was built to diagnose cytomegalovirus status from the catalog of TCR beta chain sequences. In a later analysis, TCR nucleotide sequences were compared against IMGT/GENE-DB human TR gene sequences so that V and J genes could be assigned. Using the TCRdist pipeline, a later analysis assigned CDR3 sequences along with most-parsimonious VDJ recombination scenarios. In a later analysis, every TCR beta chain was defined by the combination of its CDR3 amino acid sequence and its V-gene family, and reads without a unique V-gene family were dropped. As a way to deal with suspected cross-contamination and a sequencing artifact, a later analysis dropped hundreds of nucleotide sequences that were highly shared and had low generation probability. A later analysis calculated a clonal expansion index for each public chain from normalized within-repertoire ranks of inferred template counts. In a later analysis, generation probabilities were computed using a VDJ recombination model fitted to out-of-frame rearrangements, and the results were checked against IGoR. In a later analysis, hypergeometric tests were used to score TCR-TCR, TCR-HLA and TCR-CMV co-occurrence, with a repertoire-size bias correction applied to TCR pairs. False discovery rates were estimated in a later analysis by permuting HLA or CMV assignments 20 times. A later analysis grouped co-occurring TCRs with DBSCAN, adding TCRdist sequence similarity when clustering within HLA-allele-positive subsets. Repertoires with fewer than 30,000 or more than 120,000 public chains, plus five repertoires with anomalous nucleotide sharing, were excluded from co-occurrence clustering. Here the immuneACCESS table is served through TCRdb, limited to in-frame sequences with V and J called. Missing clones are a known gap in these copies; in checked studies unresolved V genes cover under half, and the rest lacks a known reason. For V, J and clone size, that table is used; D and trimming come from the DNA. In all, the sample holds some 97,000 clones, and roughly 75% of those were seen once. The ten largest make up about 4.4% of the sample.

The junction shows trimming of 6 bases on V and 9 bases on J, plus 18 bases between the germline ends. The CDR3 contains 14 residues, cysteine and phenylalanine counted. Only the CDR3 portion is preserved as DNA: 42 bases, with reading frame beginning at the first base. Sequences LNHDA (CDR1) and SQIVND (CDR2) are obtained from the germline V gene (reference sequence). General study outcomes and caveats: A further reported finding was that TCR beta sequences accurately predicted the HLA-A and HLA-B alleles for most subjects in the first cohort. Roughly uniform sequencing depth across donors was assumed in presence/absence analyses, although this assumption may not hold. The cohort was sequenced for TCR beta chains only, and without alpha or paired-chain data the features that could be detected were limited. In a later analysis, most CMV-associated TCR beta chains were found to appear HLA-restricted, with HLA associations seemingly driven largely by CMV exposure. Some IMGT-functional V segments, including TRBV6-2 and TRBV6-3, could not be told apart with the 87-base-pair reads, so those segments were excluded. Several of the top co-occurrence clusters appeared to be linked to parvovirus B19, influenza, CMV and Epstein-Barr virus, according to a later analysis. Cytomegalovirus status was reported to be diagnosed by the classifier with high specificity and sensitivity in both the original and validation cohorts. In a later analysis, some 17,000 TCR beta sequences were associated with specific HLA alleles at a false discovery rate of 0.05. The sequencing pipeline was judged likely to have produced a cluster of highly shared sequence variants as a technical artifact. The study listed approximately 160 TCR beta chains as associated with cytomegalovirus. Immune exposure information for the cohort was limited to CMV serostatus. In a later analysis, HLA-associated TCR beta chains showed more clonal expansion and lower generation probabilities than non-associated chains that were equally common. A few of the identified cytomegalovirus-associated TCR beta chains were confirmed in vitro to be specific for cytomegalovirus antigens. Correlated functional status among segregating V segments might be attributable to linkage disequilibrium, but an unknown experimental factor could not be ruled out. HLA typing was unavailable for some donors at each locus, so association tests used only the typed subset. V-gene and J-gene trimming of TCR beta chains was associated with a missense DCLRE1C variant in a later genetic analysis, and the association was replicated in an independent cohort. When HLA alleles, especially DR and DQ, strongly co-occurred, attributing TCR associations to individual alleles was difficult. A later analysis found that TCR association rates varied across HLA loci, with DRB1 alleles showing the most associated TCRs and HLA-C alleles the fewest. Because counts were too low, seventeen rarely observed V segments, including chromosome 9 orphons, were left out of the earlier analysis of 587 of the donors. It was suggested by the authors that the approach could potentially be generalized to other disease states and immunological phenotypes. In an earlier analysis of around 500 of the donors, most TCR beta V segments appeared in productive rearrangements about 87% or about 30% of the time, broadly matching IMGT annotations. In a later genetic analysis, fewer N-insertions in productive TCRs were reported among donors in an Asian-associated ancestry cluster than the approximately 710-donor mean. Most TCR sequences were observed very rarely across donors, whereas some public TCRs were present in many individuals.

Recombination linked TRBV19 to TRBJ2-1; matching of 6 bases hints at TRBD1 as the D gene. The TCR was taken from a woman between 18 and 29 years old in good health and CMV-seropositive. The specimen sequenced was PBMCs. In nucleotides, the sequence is TGTGCCAGTAGGGAGGACAGAGAGGCGGGTGAGCAGTTCTTC. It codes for CASREDREAGEQFF.